This T cell receptor (beta chain) is drawn from a study of blood T cell repertoires in COVID-19 (dated by TCRdb to about 2020). Context from the whole study: Collaborator samples came from the United States, Italy and Spain and covered acute and convalescent phases of COVID-19. Samples were obtained from the ongoing ImmuneRACE study (first 160 participants) and from some 1,200 subjects provided by 6 global collaborators. Where available, HLA class I and class II types were obtained from metadata supplied by the sample provider rather than from assay-based typing. The prospective study material was composed of cDNA or gDNA derived from T cells, B-cell-depleted T cells, or PBMCs. The sample metadata nearly always contained a de-identified subject ID, COVID-19 status, age in years and sex. The dataset comprised deeply sampled blood TCRbeta repertoires from subjects exposed to, actively infected with, or recovered from COVID-19. The repertoires were released in a freely available public database intended as a resource for research on the immune response to SARS-CoV-2.

General findings and caveats noted by the study authors: The amount of clinical and demographic metadata varied by source and participant and was provided uncurated.

TCRbeta CDR3 regions were amplified from genomic DNA by means of the immunoSEQ Assay, a bias-controlled multiplex PCR. In the authors' own workflow: The number of nucleated cells in each sample was estimated from the amplification of reference gene primers within the assay. Sequence reads were collapsed and filtered to measure the absolute abundance of every unique TCRbeta CDR3 rearrangement. For each sample, productive Simpson clonality was calculated by taking the square root of Simpson's diversity index across productive rearrangements. TCRdb re-hosts the immuneACCESS table, in-frame sequences only. Its copies lack some clones; in the studies checked, an unresolved V gene accounts for under half of them, and the cause for the rest is not known. V, J and clone size were drawn from that table, and D and trimming were deduced from the DNA. In all, the sample holds about 37,000 clones, and approximately 80% of those were seen once. The ten biggest clones cover approximately 14% of the sample.

A note on this clone: Its binding antigen is unknown. It has no much larger one-base neighbor in the sample; base qualities were not kept.

The germline V gene supplies CDR1 SGHDT and CDR2 YYEEEE. Including cysteine and phenylalanine, the CDR3 has 14 amino acids. The only DNA kept is the CDR3, 42 bases in frame from the first base. V loses 3 bases, J loses 7 bases, and the germline ends lie 14 bases apart. Each collaborating institution followed its own protocols to collect whole blood in K2EDTA tubes. For TCRbeta analysis, collaborators shipped samples as frozen whole blood, isolated PBMCs, or DNA extracted from either of those sample types. The rearranged segments are TRBV5-6 and TRBJ1-5; no confident D gene assignment can be made. Material for sequencing was peripheral blood. This clonotype was sampled from a woman in her 70s with acute or convalescent COVID-19. The DNA sequence is as follows: TGTGCCAGCAGCTCCGGGTCTGGGAGGCAGCCCCAGCATTTT. This gives the protein CASSSGSGRQPQHF.